The next 8 T cell receptor beta chains were all read from a single sample in a study of shared T cell receptors in the human thymus. Measured with immunoSEQ multiplex PCR; TCRdb has only the in-frame clones, and not every one. The top ten hold more than 0.008% of the sample, which has some 760,000 clones, 80% to 90% seen once. The data also belong to a second study, concerning human thymus T cells.

Sequencing was carried out using thymocytes. Every receptor here comes from a girl under three years old with a congenital heart defect.

This rearrangement joins TRBV2 to TRBJ2-7, with a tentative D call TRBD2 (6 bases). The CDR3 length is 14 residues. CDR1 SNHLY and CDR2 FYNNEI come from the germline V gene. V dropped 8 bases and J dropped 5 bases, with 19 bases sitting between them. In DNA form, the CDR3 reads TGTGCCAGCGACCACGTGGAGGGCCCCAACGAGCAGTACTTC. Amino acids: CASDHVEGPNEQYF.

The V call is TRBV10-3, the J call TRBJ1-1, with D possibly being TRBD1 (5 bases). V was shortened by 7 bases and J by 1 base, with 10 bases between the two germline ends. CDR1 ENHRY and CDR2 SYGVKD come from the germline V gene. The CDR3 has 13 residues. CDR3 in DNA: TGTGCCATCACGTCTACAGGGAACACTGAAGCTTTCTTT. It yields the protein CAITSTGNTEAFF.

V and J are TRBV7-9 and TRBJ2-7, with D possibly being TRBD1 (6 bases). CDR1 SEHNR and CDR2 FQNEAQ come from the germline V gene (reference sequence). V lost 5 bases to trimming and J lost 5 bases, with 13 bases between them. The CDR3 sequence is 13 residues long. CDR3 residues: CASSPRGINEQYF. CDR3 nucleotides: TGTGCCAGCAGCCCCAGGGGTATCAACGAGCAGTACTTC.

The chain uses TRBV29-1 and TRBJ1-2, with 9 bases aligning to TRBD1. V lost 6 bases to trimming and J lost 4 bases; unmatched junction nucleotides: 9. Germline lookup yields CDR1 SQVTM and CDR2 ANQGSEA. The CDR3 loop spans 14 amino acids. The CDR3 DNA is TGCAGCGTGGGACAGGGACTAAGGTCCTATGGCTACACCTTC. Residues: CSVGQGLRSYGYTF.

The chain joins TRBV2 to TRBJ1-1; no clear D gene. V lost 6 bases to trimming and J lost 4 bases, with 15 bases between them. The CDR3 has 14 amino acids. Germline V lookup: CDR1 SNHLY, CDR2 FYNNEI. The chain's CDR3 is CASSYYGCGTEAFF. The CDR3 bases are TGTGCCAGCAGCTATTACGGGTGTGGCACTGAAGCTTTCTTT.

In nucleotides, the CDR3 is TGCGCCAGCAGTGAGATTAGGGGGTCTGGAAACACCATATATTTT. Its translation: CASSEIRGSGNTIYF. This chain links TRBV10-2 with TRBJ1-3; D possibly corresponds to TRBD1 (6 bases). The germline V and J ends were trimmed by 2 bases and 1 base, with 9 bases remaining between them. The CDR3 has 15 residues. Germline assignment: CDR1 WSHSY and CDR2 SAAADI.

V and J are TRBV28 and TRBJ1-5; weak D call: TRBD1 (6 bases). Trimming cost V 2 bases and J 5 bases, with 19 bases left between them. The germline V gene encodes CDR1 MDHEN and CDR2 SYDVKM. The CDR3 extends over 17 amino acids. CDR3 DNA: TGTGCCAGCAGTTTAGGAACAAGGGACACGTTTGATCAGCCCCAGCATTTT. Translation: CASSLGTRDTFDQPQHF.

V and J are TRBV5-1 and TRBJ1-2; D gene ambiguous. The V end was cut by 4 bases, the J end by 2 bases, with 18 bases between. This CDR3 spans 16 amino acids. Germline lookup yields CDR1 SGHRS and CDR2 YFSETQ. CDR3 nucleotides: TGCGCCAGCAGCCCGCCCCCCCTAGCGGAGAACTATGGCTACACCTTC. It specifies CASSPPPLAENYGYTF.